Presented here are 8 T cell receptor beta chains from one specimen sequenced in a study of blood T cell repertoires in COVID-19. Measured with immunoSEQ multiplex PCR; TCRdb has only the in-frame clones, and not every one. Of about 83,000 clones listed, around nine tenths were seen once; the top ten hold about 8%. Source material: peripheral blood. The receptor source for this set is an elderly man with active or convalescent COVID-19.

The rearrangement uses TRBV2 and TRBJ2-1; D might be TRBD2 (6 bases). Germline V lookup: CDR1 SNHLY, CDR2 FYNNEI. The CDR3 spans 18 residues. The ends were cut back, 5 bases at V and 0 bases at J, with 20 bases in the middle. This CDR3 reads CASSPSSGRLSSYNEQFF. In DNA form, the CDR3 reads TGTGCCAGCAGTCCGAGTAGCGGTCGATTGAGCTCCTACAATGAGCAGTTCTTC. Filled out from reference TRBV2 and TRBJ2-1, the complete variable domain reads EPEVTQTPSHQVTQMGQEVILRCVPISNHLYFYWYRQILGQKVEFLVSFYNNEISEKSEIFDDQFSVERPDGSNFTLKIRSTKLEDSAMYFCASSPSSGRLSSYNEQFFGPGTRLTVL.

The chain recombines TRBV7-9 with TRBJ2-5; TRBD2 aligns across 11 bases. The CDR3 extends over 15 amino acids. V lost 5 bases, J lost 1 base, and 3 bases stayed unmatched. CDR1 and CDR2 from the germline V gene are SEHNR and FQNEAQ (reference sequence). CDR3 in amino acids: CASSLLAGAQETQYF. The CDR3 DNA sequence: TGTGCCAGCAGCCTACTAGCGGGAGCCCAAGAGACCCAGTACTTC.

The chain links TRBV4-1 to TRBJ2-2; D is possibly TRBD1 (5 bases). Germline assignment: CDR1 MGHRA and CDR2 YSYEKL. V dropped 2 bases and J dropped 1 base, with 14 bases sitting between them. The CDR3 has 17 amino acids. This CDR3 is CASSQFRTNLNTGELFF. CDR3 coding DNA: TGCGCCAGCAGCCAATTTCGGACAAACTTGAACACCGGGGAGCTGTTTTTT.

The CDR3 spells CASSFRDRRTDTQYF. As DNA, the CDR3 is TGTGCCAGCAGCTTCCGGGACAGGAGAACAGATACGCAGTATTTT. The chain links TRBV7-2 to TRBJ2-3; TRBD1 matches at 8 bases. Germline trimming cut 3 bases from V and 3 bases from J; bases unmatched to any gene: 5. Looked up from germline, CDR1 is SGHTA and CDR2 is FQGNSA. The CDR3 loop spans 15 amino acids.

The chain joins TRBV5-8 to TRBJ2-1; 7 nucleotides match TRBD1. The CDR3 length is 15 residues. The V gene end was trimmed by 3 bases and the J gene end by 6 bases; junction bases not matched to a gene: 9. CDR1 is SGHTS and CDR2 is YDEGEE in the germline V gene. CDR3 amino acids: CASSSRGLNSNEQFF. DNA for the CDR3: TGTGCCAGCAGCTCAAGGGGGCTTAATTCCAATGAGCAGTTCTTC.

V and J are TRBV5-1 and TRBJ1-5, with D hard to call. Trimming shortened V by 0 bases and J by 0 bases, and 7 bases separated the two germline ends. Germline assignment: CDR1 SGHRS and CDR2 YFSETQ. The CDR3 contains 15 residues. For the CDR3, the DNA is TGCGCCAGCAGCTTGGACAGATCTAGCAATCAGCCCCAGCATTTT. Its protein product is CASSLDRSSNQPQHF.

A word on this clone: The identical CDR3 is also encoded by other nucleotide sequences in the sample. The chain employs TRBV19 and TRBJ1-6; D remains unclear. Between the trimmed V and J ends, which lost 1 base and 8 bases, there was a span of 6 bases. From germline, CDR1 is LNHDA and CDR2 SQIVND (reference sequence). The CDR3 has 13 residues. The CDR3 loop reads CASSIGADSPLHF. The CDR3, as DNA: TGTGCCAGTAGTATAGGGGCCGATTCACCCCTCCACTTT.

The V call is TRBV7-2, the J call TRBJ2-2; the D gene is possibly TRBD2 (5 bases). V lost 3 bases and J 1 base, leaving 12 bases between the germline ends. The germline gives CDR1 SGHTA, CDR2 FQGNSA. This CDR3 has 16 residues. The CDR3 spells CASSLAGGRNTGELFF. CDR3 bases: TGTGCCAGCAGCTTGGCCGGAGGACGGAACACCGGGGAGCTGTTTTTT. Drawing the rest from reference TRBV7-2 and TRBJ2-2, the complete variable domain is GAGVSQSPSNKVTEKGKDVELRCDPISGHTALYWYRQSLGQGLEFLIYFQGNSAPDKSGLPSDRFSAERTGGSVSTLTIQRTQQEDSAVYLCASSLAGGRNTGELFFGEGSRLTVL.